These 8 T cell receptor beta chains share one sample of origin, sequenced in a study of cytotoxic CD8 clonotypes in ibrutinib-treated CLL. Produced via immunoSEQ multiplex PCR; TCRdb's table is partial and in-frame only. The data show tens of thousands of clones, about two thirds seen once. The source material was PBMCs, sampled after 12 months of ibrutinib treatment. The receptors come from a human donor with chronic lymphocytic leukemia.

V is TRBV5-4 and J is TRBJ2-7; 10 nucleotides line up with TRBD1. CDR3 length equals 15 residues. Trimming took 4 bases from V and 7 from J; bases not matched to a gene: 11. Germline V gene data show CDR1 as SGHNT and CDR2 as YYREEE (reference sequence). The CDR3 here is CASSPPGQGSQEQYF. The CDR3 DNA reads as TGTGCCAGCAGCCCTCCGGGACAGGGGTCACAGGAGCAGTACTTC.

J is TRBJ2-1 and V is TRBV6-6, with TRBD1 matching over 7 bases. Trimming removed 5 bases from V and 4 bases from J; junction bases left unmatched: 8. Germline values: CDR1 MNHNY, CDR2 SVGAGI (reference sequence). The CDR3 runs to 15 residues. In nucleotides, the CDR3 is TGTGCCAGCAGTAAGACAGGGACCTCATACAATGAGCAGTTCTTC. Its translation is CASSKTGTSYNEQFF.

The chain links TRBV11-3 to TRBJ2-1; 9 nucleotides align to TRBD2. CDR3 length: 16 amino acids. Germline assignment: CDR1 SGHNT and CDR2 YENEEA. Trimming at V came to 1 base and at J to 4 bases, leaving 5 bases not matched to a gene. The CDR3 nucleotides are TGTGCCAGCAGCTTAGTGAGCGGGGGGCAATACAATGAGCAGTTCTTC. Its protein is CASSLVSGGQYNEQFF.

This clone was counted a few times. The rearrangement links TRBV5-4 to TRBJ1-2; D might be TRBD1 (5 bases). V lost 2 bases and J 7 bases, leaving 18 bases between the germline ends. This CDR3 has 15 residues. Per the germline V gene, CDR1 is SGHNT and CDR2 is YYREEE (reference sequence). The CDR3 nucleotides read TGTGCCAGCAGCTTAAGGGGCGGGCATTCGAGTGGCTACACCTTC. This translates into CASSLRGGHSSGYTF. Full variable domain (outside the CDR3, taken from reference TRBV5-4 and TRBJ1-2): ETGVTQSPTHLIKTRGQQVTLRCSSQSGHNTVSWYQQALGQGPQFIFQYYREEENGRGNFPPRFSGLQFPNYSSELNVNALELDDSALYLCASSLRGGHSSGYTFGSGTRLTVV.

The chain combines TRBV6-5 with TRBJ2-3; weak D call: TRBD2 (6 bases). CDR1 is MNHEY, CDR2 SVGAGI, per germline. V was trimmed by 2 bases and J by 2 bases, leaving 14 bases between them. There are 16 residues in the CDR3. The DNA for the CDR3 is TGTGCCAGCAGTTACGGCGAGGGACTGTCCACAGATACGCAGTATTTT. It encodes CASSYGEGLSTDTQYF.

The rearrangement links TRBV19 to TRBJ2-7, with TRBD2 as a possible D gene (6 bases). The CDR3 sequence is 14 residues long. CDR1 and CDR2 (germline): LNHDA, SQIVND (reference sequence). Trimming removed 6 bases from V and 4 bases from J, with 16 bases in between. CDR3 amino acids: CASSRRDFNYEQYF. The CDR3 DNA reads as TGTGCCAGTAGCCGACGGGACTTTAATTACGAGCAGTACTTC.

V gene TRBV27 combines with J gene TRBJ1-6; D call uncertain. The V end was cut by 3 bases, the J end by 1 base, with 13 bases between. CDR1 MNHEY and CDR2 SMNVEV come from the germline V gene (reference sequence). The CDR3 length is 17 residues. The CDR3 DNA is TGTGCCAGCAGTTTCCAGGTTGGGGTTTCCTATAATTCACCCCTCCACTTT. It translates to CASSFQVGVSYNSPLHF.

The V and J genes are TRBV11-3 and TRBJ2-6; 7 positions match TRBD1. The J segment lost 2 bases and the V segment lost 3 bases, leaving 4 bases of the junction unmatched. Germline CDR1 reads SGHNT; CDR2 reads YENEEA. This CDR3 comprises 16 residues. CDR3 in amino acids: CASSLGQMAGANVLTF. DNA of the CDR3: TGTGCCAGCAGCTTGGGACAGATGGCTGGGGCCAACGTCCTGACTTTC.